This TCR beta chain was sequenced for a study of cytomegalovirus exposure and HLA in healthy donors. General study findings and limits: The study carried out a later analysis of TCR beta sequences. It associated 15,000 to 20,000 of them with specific HLA alleles at a false discovery rate of 0.05. CMV serostatus was the only immune exposure information that was available.

It was with 60 Vbeta and 13 Jbeta primers that the PCR ran. Profiled with immunoSEQ multiplex PCR; TCRdb holds only in-frame clones, not every one. The data show some 65,000 clones, 70% to 85% seen once. There were likely unrecorded immune exposures, though donors were nominally healthy when sampled. Note on this clone: Its antigen remains unknown.

Sequenced material: PBMCs. The source of this sequence is a girl aged 5 to 17 in good health and CMV-seropositive.

The CDR3 DNA reads TGTGCCAGAAGCCCTGGCCCACAGGGGGATTCACCCCTCCACTTT. Protein: CARSPGPQGDSPLHF. The V call is TRBV5-3, the J call TRBJ1-6; 8 nucleotides align to TRBD1. TRBV5-3 is known as an ORF, though its function is uncertain. This CDR3 has 15 residues. V gave up 4 bases and J gave up 8 bases; unmatched junction bases: 8.